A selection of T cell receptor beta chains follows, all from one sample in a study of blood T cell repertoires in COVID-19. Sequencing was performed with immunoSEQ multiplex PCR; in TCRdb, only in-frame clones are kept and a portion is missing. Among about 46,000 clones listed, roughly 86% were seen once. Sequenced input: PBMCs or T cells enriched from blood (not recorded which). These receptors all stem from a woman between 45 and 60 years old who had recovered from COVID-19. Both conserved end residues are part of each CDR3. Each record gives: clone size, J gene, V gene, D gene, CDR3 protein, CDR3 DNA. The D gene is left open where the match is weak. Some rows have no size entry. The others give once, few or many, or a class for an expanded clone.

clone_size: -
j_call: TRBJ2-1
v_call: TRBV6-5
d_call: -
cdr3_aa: CASTSFSSYNEQFF
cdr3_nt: TGTGCCAGCACAAGCTTTAGCTCCTACAATGAGCAGTTCTTC

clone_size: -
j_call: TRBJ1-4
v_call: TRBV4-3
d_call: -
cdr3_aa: CASSQVYGFTALSEKLFF
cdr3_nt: TGCGCCAGCAGCCAAGTTTACGGGTTCACCGCTTTAAGTGAAAAACTGTTTTTT

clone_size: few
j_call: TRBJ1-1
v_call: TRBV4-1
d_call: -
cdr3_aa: CASSHARGNTEAFF
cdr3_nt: TGCGCCAGCAGCCATGCCAGGGGGAACACTGAAGCTTTCTTT

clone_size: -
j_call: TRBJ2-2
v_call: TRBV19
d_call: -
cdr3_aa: CASNRGTPLNTGELFF
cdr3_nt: TGTGCCAGCAACCGAGGGACTCCACTCAACACCGGGGAGCTGTTTTTT

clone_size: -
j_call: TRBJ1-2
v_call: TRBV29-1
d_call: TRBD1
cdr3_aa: CSVARTGGNYGYTF
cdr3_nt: TGCAGCGTTGCCCGGACAGGCGGGAACTATGGCTACACCTTC

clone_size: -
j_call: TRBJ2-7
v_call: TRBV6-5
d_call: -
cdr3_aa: CAALSGGDNYEQYF
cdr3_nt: TGTGCCGCCCTGTCGGGTGGAGATAACTACGAGCAGTACTTC

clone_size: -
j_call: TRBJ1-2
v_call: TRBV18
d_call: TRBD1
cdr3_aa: CASSPSPGQFILNYGYTF
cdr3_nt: TGTGCCAGCTCACCAAGTCCGGGACAGTTCATTCTGAACTATGGCTACACCTTC

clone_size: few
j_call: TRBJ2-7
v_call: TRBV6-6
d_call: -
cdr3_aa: CASSYTGSSYEQYF
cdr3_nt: TGTGCCAGCAGTTATACGGGAAGCTCCTACGAGCAGTACTTC

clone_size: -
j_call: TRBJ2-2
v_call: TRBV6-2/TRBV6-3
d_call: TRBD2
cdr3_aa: CASSYQTSGIKIYNTGELFF
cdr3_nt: TGTGCCAGCAGTTACCAGACTAGCGGGATAAAAATATATAACACCGGGGAGCTGTTTTTT

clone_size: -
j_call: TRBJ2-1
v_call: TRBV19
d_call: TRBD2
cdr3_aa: CASRLAGGLEQFF
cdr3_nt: TGTGCCAGTAGACTAGCGGGAGGGCTTGAGCAGTTCTTC

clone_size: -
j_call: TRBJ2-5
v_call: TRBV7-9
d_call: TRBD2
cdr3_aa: CASSKAGLAGTETQYF
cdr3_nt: TGTGCCAGCAGCAAGGCTGGACTAGCGGGAACAGAGACCCAGTACTTC

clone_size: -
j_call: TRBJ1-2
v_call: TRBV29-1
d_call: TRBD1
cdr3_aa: CSVHGQVNYGYTF
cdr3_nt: TGCAGCGTTCACGGACAGGTCAACTATGGCTACACCTTC

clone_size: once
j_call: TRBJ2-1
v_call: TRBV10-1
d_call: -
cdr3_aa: CASSFSGNEQFF
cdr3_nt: TGCGCCAGCAGCTTCAGCGGGAATGAGCAGTTCTTC

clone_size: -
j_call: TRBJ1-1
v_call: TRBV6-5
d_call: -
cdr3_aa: CASSYVTGRNTEAFF
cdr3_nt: TGTGCCAGCAGTTACGTGACGGGAAGGAACACTGAAGCTTTCTTT

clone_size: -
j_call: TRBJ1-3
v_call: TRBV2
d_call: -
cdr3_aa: CASQDFSSGNTIYF
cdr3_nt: TGTGCCAGCCAAGACTTCTCCTCTGGAAACACCATATATTTT

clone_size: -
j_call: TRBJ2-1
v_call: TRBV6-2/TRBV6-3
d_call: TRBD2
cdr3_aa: CASSSLLGTTYNEQFF
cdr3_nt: TGTGCCAGCAGTTCCCTCCTCGGGACTACCTACAATGAGCAGTTCTTC

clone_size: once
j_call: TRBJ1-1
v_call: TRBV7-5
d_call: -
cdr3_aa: CARSLSGTGGRGKTEAFF
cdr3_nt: TGTGCCAGAAGCCTTTCCGGGACAGGGGGCCGGGGTAAGACTGAAGCTTTCTTT

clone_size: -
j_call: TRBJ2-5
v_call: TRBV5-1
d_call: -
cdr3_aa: CASSLAPGAGTQYF
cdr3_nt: TGCGCCAGCAGCTTGGCGCCAGGGGCCGGGACCCAGTACTTC

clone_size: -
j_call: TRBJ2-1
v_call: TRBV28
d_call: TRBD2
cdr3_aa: CASRETSGNEQFF
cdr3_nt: TGTGCCAGCAGGGAGACTAGCGGCAATGAGCAGTTCTTC

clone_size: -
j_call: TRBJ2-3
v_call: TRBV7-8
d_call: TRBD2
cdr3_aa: CASSVGLAGGTDTQYF
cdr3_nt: TGTGCCAGCAGCGTGGGACTAGCGGGGGGCACAGATACGCAGTATTTT

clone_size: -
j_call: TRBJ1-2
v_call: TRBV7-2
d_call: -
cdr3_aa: CASSPTLDGIGYTF
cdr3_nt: TGTGCCAGCAGCCCAACTCTTGACGGGATTGGCTACACCTTC

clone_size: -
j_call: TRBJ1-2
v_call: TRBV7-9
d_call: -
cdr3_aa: CASSVNYGYTF
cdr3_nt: TGTGCCAGCAGCGTAAACTATGGCTACACCTTC

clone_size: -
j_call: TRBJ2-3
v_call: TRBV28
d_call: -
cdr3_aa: CASSLEGTQYF
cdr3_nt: TGTGCCAGCAGTTTGGAGGGTACGCAGTATTTT